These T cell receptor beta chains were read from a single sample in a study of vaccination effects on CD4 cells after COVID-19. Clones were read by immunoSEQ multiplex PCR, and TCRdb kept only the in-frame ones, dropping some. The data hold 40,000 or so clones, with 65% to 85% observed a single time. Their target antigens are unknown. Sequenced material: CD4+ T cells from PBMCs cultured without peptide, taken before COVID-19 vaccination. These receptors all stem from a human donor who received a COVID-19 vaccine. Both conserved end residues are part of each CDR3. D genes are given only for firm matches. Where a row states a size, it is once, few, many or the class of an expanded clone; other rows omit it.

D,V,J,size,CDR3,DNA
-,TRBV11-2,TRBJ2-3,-,CASTPSTDTQYF,TGTGCCAGCACCCCTAGCACAGATACGCAGTATTTT
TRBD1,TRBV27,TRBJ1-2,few,CASSKQGIDYGYTF,TGTGCCAGCAGTAAACAGGGGATTGACTATGGCTACACCTTC
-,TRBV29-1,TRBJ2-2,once,CSVEGRGGTGELFF,TGCAGCGTTGAAGGGCGGGGCGGGACCGGGGAGCTGTTTTTT
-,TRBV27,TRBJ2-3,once,CASSLGSHSTDTQYF,TGTGCCAGCAGTTTGGGCAGCCACAGCACAGATACGCAGTATTTT
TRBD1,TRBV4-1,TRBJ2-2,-,CASSPTPGGPNTGELFF,TGCGCCAGCAGCCCGACACCAGGGGGCCCTAACACCGGGGAGCTGTTTTTT
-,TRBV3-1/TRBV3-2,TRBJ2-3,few,CASSQRVTTDTQYF,TGTGCCAGCAGCCAGAGGGTTACCACAGATACGCAGTATTTT
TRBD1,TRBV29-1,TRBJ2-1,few,CSVEDGLRGQGFYNEQFF,TGCAGCGTTGAAGATGGGCTCAGGGGACAGGGATTCTACAATGAGCAGTTCTTC
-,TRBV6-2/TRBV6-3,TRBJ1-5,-,CASSYGAGEGQPQHF,TGTGCCAGCAGTTACGGGGCAGGGGAAGGCCAGCCCCAGCATTTT
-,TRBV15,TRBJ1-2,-,CATSRSGRVTGLSYGYTF,TGTGCCACCAGCCGATCCGGACGGGTTACCGGCCTCAGCTATGGCTACACCTTC
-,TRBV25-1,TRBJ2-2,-,CASSDDRTYNTGELFF,TGTGCCAGCAGTGACGACAGGACCTATAACACCGGGGAGCTGTTTTTT
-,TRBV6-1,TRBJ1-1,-,CASSESSQGRTEAFF,TGTGCCAGCAGTGAAAGTTCCCAGGGGAGGACTGAAGCTTTCTTT
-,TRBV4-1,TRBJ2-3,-,CASSQAEGRRTDTQYF,TGCGCCAGCAGCCAAGCTGAAGGGCGGCGCACAGATACGCAGTATTTT
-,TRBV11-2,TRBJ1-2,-,CASSLRPDYTF,TGTGCCAGCAGCTTACGGCCTGACTACACCTTC
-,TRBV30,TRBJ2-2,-,CAWSVRPGELFF,TGTGCCTGGAGTGTAAGGCCCGGGGAGCTGTTTTTT
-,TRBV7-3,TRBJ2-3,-,CASSALGGRTDTQYF,TGTGCCAGCAGCGCCCTCGGGGGACGCACAGATACGCAGTATTTT
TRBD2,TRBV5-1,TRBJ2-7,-,CASSEGLAGKISYEQYF,TGCGCCAGCAGCGAGGGACTAGCGGGAAAAATCTCCTACGAGCAGTACTTC
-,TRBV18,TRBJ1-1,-,CASSLNREVAEAFF,TGTGCCAGCTCCCTAAACCGCGAAGTCGCTGAAGCTTTCTTT
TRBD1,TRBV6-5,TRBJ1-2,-,CAIKPDRAANYGYTF,TGTGCCATAAAACCGGACAGGGCGGCTAACTATGGCTACACCTTC
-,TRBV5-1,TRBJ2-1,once,CASSSNQNEQFF,TGCGCCAGCAGCTCCAACCAGAATGAGCAGTTCTTC
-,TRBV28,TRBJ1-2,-,CASSINAGSNYGYTF,TGTGCCAGCAGTATAAACGCAGGTTCTAACTATGGCTACACCTTC
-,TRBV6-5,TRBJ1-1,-,CASSYSTGQVNTEAFF,TGTGCCAGCAGTTACTCCACGGGACAAGTGAACACTGAAGCTTTCTTT
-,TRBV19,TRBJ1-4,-,CASSMAGRNEKLFF,TGTGCCAGTAGTATGGCAGGTAGAAATGAAAAACTGTTTTTT
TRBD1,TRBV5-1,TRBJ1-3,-,CASSWGQGSGNTIYF,TGCGCCAGCAGCTGGGGACAGGGGTCTGGAAACACCATATATTTT
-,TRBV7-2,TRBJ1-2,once,CASSLAGQGAYNYGYTF,TGTGCCAGCAGCTTAGCGGGGCAGGGCGCCTATAACTATGGCTACACCTTC
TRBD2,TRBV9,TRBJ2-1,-,CASSVGGLAGVDEQFF,TGTGCCAGCAGCGTAGGGGGCCTAGCGGGGGTCGATGAGCAGTTCTTC
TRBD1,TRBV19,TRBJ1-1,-,CASSMSGQGTREAFF,TGTGCCAGTAGTATGTCGGGACAGGGAACGAGAGAAGCTTTCTTT
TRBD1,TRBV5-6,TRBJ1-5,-,CASSGGQAYSNQPQHF,TGTGCCAGCAGTGGAGGACAGGCTTATAGCAATCAGCCCCAGCATTTT
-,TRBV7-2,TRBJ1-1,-,CASSLSTEAFF,TGTGCCAGCAGCTTGAGCACTGAAGCTTTCTTT
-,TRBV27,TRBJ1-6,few,CASSFRETYSPLHF,TGTGCCAGCAGTTTCAGGGAGACGTACTCACCCCTCCACTTT
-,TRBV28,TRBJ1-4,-,CASRGLGTAVEKLFF,TGTGCCAGCAGGGGACTCGGGACGGCAGTTGAAAAACTGTTTTTT
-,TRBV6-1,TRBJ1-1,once,CASSEDDRNTEAFF,TGTGCCAGCAGTGAAGACGACAGGAACACTGAAGCTTTCTTT
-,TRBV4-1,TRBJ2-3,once,CASKRPGGTDTQYF,TGCGCCAGCAAGAGACCAGGGGGCACAGATACGCAGTATTTT
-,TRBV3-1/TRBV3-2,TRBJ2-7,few,CASSQGAGLSVGEQYF,TGTGCCAGCAGCCAAGGGGCCGGGCTTAGCGTGGGCGAGCAGTACTTC
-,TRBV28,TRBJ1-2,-,CASSFTAGYTF,TGTGCCAGCAGTTTTACCGCGGGCTACACCTTC
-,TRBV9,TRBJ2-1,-,CASRAGRSGEQFF,TGTGCCAGCCGGGCGGGAAGGTCGGGTGAGCAGTTCTTC
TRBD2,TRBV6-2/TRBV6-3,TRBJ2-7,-,CASSYPTATSGIYEQYF,TGTGCCAGCAGTTACCCTACAGCGACTAGCGGGATCTACGAGCAGTACTTC
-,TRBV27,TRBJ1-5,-,CASSSTVYSNQPQHF,TGTGCCAGCAGTTCCACAGTCTATAGCAATCAGCCCCAGCATTTT
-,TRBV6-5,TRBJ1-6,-,CASSYSGGAENSPLHF,TGTGCCAGCAGTTACTCTGGAGGGGCGGAAAATTCACCCCTCCACTTT
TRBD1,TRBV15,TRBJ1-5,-,CATSRDRVNQPQHF,TGTGCCACCAGCAGGGACAGGGTCAATCAGCCCCAGCATTTT
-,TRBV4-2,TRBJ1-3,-,CASSQGHGGSGNTIYF,TGTGCCAGCAGCCAAGGGCATGGGGGGTCTGGAAACACCATATATTTT
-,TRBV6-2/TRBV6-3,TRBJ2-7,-,CASSYSRLPLPYEQYF,TGTGCCAGCAGTTACTCGAGGCTCCCACTCCCCTACGAGCAGTACTTC
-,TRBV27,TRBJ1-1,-,CASSRGGRLYTEAFF,TGTGCCAGCAGTCGGGGGGGGCGGCTCTACACTGAAGCTTTCTTT
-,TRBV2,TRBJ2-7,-,CASRESGLFSYEQYF,TGTGCCAGCAGGGAGAGCGGGTTGTTCTCCTACGAGCAGTACTTC
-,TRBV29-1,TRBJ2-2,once,CSVGRSNTGELFF,TGCAGCGTTGGCAGGTCGAACACCGGGGAGCTGTTTTTT
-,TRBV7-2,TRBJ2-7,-,CASSPTTGFPYEQYF,TGTGCCAGCAGCCCCACTACAGGTTTTCCCTACGAGCAGTACTTC
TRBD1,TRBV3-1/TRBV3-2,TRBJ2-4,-,CASSATGTEKNIQYF,TGTGCCAGCAGCGCTACCGGGACAGAAAAAAACATTCAGTACTTC
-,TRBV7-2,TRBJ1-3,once,CASSSPGGEFLSGNTIYF,TGTGCCAGCAGCTCCCCCGGTGGGGAGTTTCTTTCTGGAAACACCATATATTTT
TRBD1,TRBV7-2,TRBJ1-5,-,CASSSGTGSNQPQHF,TGTGCCAGCAGCTCCGGGACAGGGAGCAATCAGCCCCAGCATTTT
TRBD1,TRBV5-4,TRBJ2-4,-,CASSPGQGIAKNIQYF,TGTGCCAGCAGCCCGGGACAGGGAATAGCCAAAAACATTCAGTACTTC
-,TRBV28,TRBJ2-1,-,CASSLQAGAGNEQFF,TGTGCCAGCAGTTTGCAGGCAGGGGCTGGTAATGAGCAGTTCTTC
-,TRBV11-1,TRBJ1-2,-,CASSPGAENGYTF,TGTGCCAGCAGCCCAGGGGCGGAAAATGGCTACACCTTC
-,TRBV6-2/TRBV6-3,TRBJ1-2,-,CASSYPSLGYTF,TGTGCCAGCAGTTACCCGTCCTTAGGCTACACCTTC
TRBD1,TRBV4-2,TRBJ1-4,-,CASSQGGRGGEKLFF,TGTGCCAGCAGCCAAGGTGGCAGGGGGGGCGAAAAACTGTTTTTT
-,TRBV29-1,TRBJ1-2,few,CSVAGAQRHGYTF,TGCAGCGTTGCGGGGGCCCAACGTCATGGCTACACCTTC
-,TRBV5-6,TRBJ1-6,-,CASSPGTGNSPLHF,TGTGCCAGCAGCCCGGGGACGGGGAATTCACCCCTCCACTTT
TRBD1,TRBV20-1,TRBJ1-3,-,CSASARQGLRGNTIYF,TGCAGTGCTAGTGCCCGACAGGGCTTGAGAGGAAACACCATATATTTT
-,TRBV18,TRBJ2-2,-,CASRNTGELFF,TGTGCCAGCCGTAACACCGGGGAGCTGTTTTTT
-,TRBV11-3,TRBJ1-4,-,CASSVTRYEKLFF,TGTGCCAGCAGCGTCACACGATATGAAAAACTGTTTTTT